This entry features one T cell receptor beta chain sequence. Its antigen is not identified. The sample comes from a study of neoadjuvant nivolumab and ipilimumab in lung cancer. Findings and caveats of the study: TCR richness and clonality were higher in tumors than adjacent uninvolved lung. Resected-tumor TCR richness correlated positively with pretherapy blood richness. Only two of four nivolumab-treated tumors gained richness and clonality by surgery.

The CDR3 contains 12 residues. Germline values: CDR1 SQVTM, CDR2 ANQGSEA. V lost 6 bases and J lost 7, with 16 bases in between. Produced via immunoSEQ multiplex PCR; TCRdb's table is partial and in-frame only. The sample lists tens of thousands of clones, roughly 80% occurring once. The material was peripheral blood, obtained before neoadjuvant nivolumab, alone or with ipilimumab. This sequence originates from an adult with non-small cell lung cancer. The chain is built from TRBV29-1 and TRBJ2-7; no reliable D call. This chain's CDR3 is CSVGRGRDEQYF. Written as DNA, the CDR3 is TGCAGCGTCGGACGAGGCAGAGATGAGCAGTACTTC.